The clone carrying this TCR beta chain appeared once. Its antigen is not identified. The data are from a study of T cell responses to AZD1222 COVID-19 vaccine. Investigators merged groups given second doses at roughly 4 or roughly 12 weeks. Overall study findings and caveats: Unmutated variant regions are reportedly the target of nearly half of TCRs that are spike-specific. Sampled repertoires all dated from after the peak T cell response.

The J segment lost 12 bases and the V segment lost 3 bases, leaving 6 bases of the junction unmatched. This CDR3 has 13 residues. Per germline, CDR1 MRHNA and CDR2 SNTAGT. Libraries were prepared by immunoSEQ multiplex PCR; TCRdb keeps only in-frame clonotypes and omits some of them. This table has some 42,000 clones, around four fifths appearing once. The clonotype comes from an adult who received the AZD1222 COVID-19 vaccine. Sequencing was performed on peripheral blood, taken 28 days after the second AZD1222 dose. V usage is TRBV6-4 and J usage is TRBJ2-1; 9 bases fit TRBD1. The CDR3 reads CASSEWDRAWQFF. The DNA of the CDR3 is TGTGCCAGCAGTGAATGGGACAGGGCGTGGCAGTTCTTC.